A selection of T cell receptor beta chains follows, all from one sample in a study of CD8 T cells in ankylosing spondylitis. Each CDR3 protein is one row after TCRdb ran MiXCR on the 5' RACE reads. Here the sample spans some 220,000 distinct CDR3 sequences, roughly a tenth being singletons. The sample taken for sequencing was blood, either unsorted or a sorted T cell fraction (not recorded which). All receptors derive from a male donor with ankylosing spondylitis or in good health (not recorded which). Both conserved end residues are part of each CDR3. D genes are given only for firm matches. Expanded clones get a size class; other rows say once, few or many, or leave the size out.

V	D	size	length	J	DNA	CDR3
TRBV20-1	TRBD2	-	15	TRBJ2-7	TGCAGTGCTAGACCTCGGACTAGCGGGATCTACGAGCAGTACTTC	CSARPRTSGIYEQYF
TRBV24-1	-	many	12	TRBJ2-3	TGTGCCACCAGTGGGGGAACAGATACGCAGTATTTT	CATSGGTDTQYF
TRBV6-4	-	-	15	TRBJ2-2	TGTGCCAGCAGGACCACCTCTCCTCGCGGCGGGGAGCTGTTTTTT	CASRTTSPRGGELFF
TRBV3-1	-	many	13	TRBJ2-1	TGTGCCAGCAGCTCCCGGGCCCCCAATGAGCAGTTCTTC	CASSSRAPNEQFF
TRBV18	TRBD1	few	15	TRBJ2-4	TGTGCCAGCTCACCACCGGGACAGGAGAAAAACATTCAGTACTTC	CASSPPGQEKNIQYF
TRBV5-1	-	many	15	TRBJ1-1	TGCGCCAGCAGCTTGGAACACGGAATAAACACTGAAGCTTTCTTT	CASSLEHGINTEAFF
TRBV3-1	-	few	16	TRBJ2-1	TGTGCCAGCAGCGAAGAAGGACAGAGCTCCTACAATGAGCAGTTCTTC	CASSEEGQSSYNEQFF
TRBV5-1	TRBD1	many	14	TRBJ2-1	TGCGCCAGCAGCGGTAATACAGGGGGCAATGAGCAGTTCTTC	CASSGNTGGNEQFF
TRBV9	-	many	14	TRBJ2-2	TGTGCCAGCAGCGTGGCAGGGAAGACCGGGGAGCTGTTTTTT	CASSVAGKTGELFF
TRBV2	-	many	15	TRBJ1-2	TGTGCCAGCAGTGAAAGGGGGGTTTCAAACTATGGCTACACCTTC	CASSERGVSNYGYTF
TRBV7-9	-	few	17	TRBJ2-1	TGTGCCAGCAGCTTGGACTTCGTCGGGGGGCTGTACAATGAGCAGTTCTTC	CASSLDFVGGLYNEQFF
TRBV7-6	-	few	17	TRBJ2-6	TGTGCCAGCAGCTTCGGCGCGGTCCTCTCTGGGGCCAACGTCCTGACTTTC	CASSFGAVLSGANVLTF
TRBV19	-	many	20	TRBJ1-5	TGTGCCAGTAGTATAGATTTGGGGAGCGGCTCTACACGTAGCAATCAGCCCCAGCATTTT	CASSIDLGSGSTRSNQPQHF
TRBV7-2	-	many	14	TRBJ2-1	TGTGCCAGTCTAGAGGGGTCTCCGTACAATGAGCAGTTCTTC	CASLEGSPYNEQFF
TRBV27	TRBD1	-	15	TRBJ1-4	TGTGCCAGCAGCCCAGGGGGGTTTACTAATGAAAAACTGTTTTTT	CASSPGGFTNEKLFF
TRBV3-1	-	-	15	TRBJ2-5	TGTGTCAGCAGCCAAGATTTACTAGAGGGTGAGACCCAGTACTTC	CVSSQDLLEGETQYF
TRBV27	-	few	14	TRBJ2-4	TGTGCCAGCAGTTTAGACGGAGGGGTTGCCATTCAGTACTTC	CASSLDGGVAIQYF
TRBV6-6	-	many	13	TRBJ1-2	TGTGCCATCTCTCCGGTCGGGCGGTCGGGCTACACCTTC	CAISPVGRSGYTF
TRBV4-2	TRBD1	once	13	TRBJ1-2	TGTGCCATGAGCGCAGGGGGCAGCTATGGCTACACCTTC	CAMSAGGSYGYTF
TRBV7-2	-	many	14	TRBJ1-3	TGTGCCAGCGCTTCGGGGACCTCTGGAAACACCATATATTTT	CASASGTSGNTIYF
TRBV29-1	-	many	14	TRBJ2-3	TGCAGCGTCCTGGCCTTTTTCGGCACAGATACGCAGTATTTT	CSVLAFFGTDTQYF
TRBV20-1	TRBD2	many	18	TRBJ2-7	TGCAGTGCTAGAGCCTATGGACTAGCGGGAGTTGCGGACTACGAGCAGTACTTC	CSARAYGLAGVADYEQYF
TRBV5-5	TRBD2	many	13	TRBJ2-4	TGTGCCAGCAGCCATGGGGGGGGGAACATTCAGTACTTC	CASSHGGGNIQYF
TRBV3-1	TRBD1	many	13	TRBJ1-2	TGTGCCACCTTGGACAGGGGGGACTATGGCTACACCTTC	CATLDRGDYGYTF
TRBV11-2	-	-	12	TRBJ1-1	TGTGCCAGCAGCTTAGACCGGGGGGATGCTTTCTTT	CASSLDRGDAFF
TRBV12-3/TRBV12-4	-	many	12	TRBJ2-2	TGTGCCAGCAGTTTAGACTTCGGGGAGCTGTTTTTT	CASSLDFGELFF
TRBV29-1	TRBD1	many	14	TRBJ1-1	TGCAGCGTCTCGACAGGGCCCATGAACACTGAAGCTTTCTTT	CSVSTGPMNTEAFF
TRBV12-3/TRBV12-4	-	many	17	TRBJ2-1	TGTGCCAGCAGTTTAGCGTTTGGAGGTACGGGTCGCAATGAGCAGTTCTTC	CASSLAFGGTGRNEQFF
TRBV12-3/TRBV12-4	-	many	15	TRBJ1-6	TGTGCCAGCAGAAGAACGCAGGGGCTCAATTCACCCCTCCACTTT	CASRRTQGLNSPLHF